A single sample is the source of the 5 T cell receptor beta chains below, sequenced in a study of T cells after somatic rescue of genetic block (dated by TCRdb to the early 2020s). Receptor amplification or capture employed the immunoSEQ multiplex PCR assay. TCRdb's version of the immuneACCESS table is confined to in-frame rearrangements and falls short of the full clone set. An unresolved V gene accounts for under half of the shortfall where checked; the remainder is of unknown origin. This sample gives tens of thousands of clones in total; just under 90% of them show up just once. The top ten constitute approximately 1.5% of the sample. Specimen: peripheral blood mononuclear cells (PBMCs). Source of these receptors: a woman aged 18-30 years.

The V and J genes are TRBV6-5 and TRBJ2-1, with a tentative D call TRBD2 (6 bases). CDR3 length: 14 amino acids. Trimming shortened V by 4 bases and J by 7 bases, and 14 bases separated the two germline ends. Germline CDR1 is MNHEY and CDR2 is SVGAGI. The CDR3 is CASSSAGGSNEQFF. CDR3 bases: TGTGCCAGCAGTTCAGCCGGGGGATCAAATGAGCAGTTCTTC.

This sequence joins TRBV6-6 and TRBJ2-7; TRBD2 is a possible D gene (6 bases). The CDR3 contains 13 residues. CDR1 is MNHNY and CDR2 is SVGAGI in the germline V gene (reference sequence). Trimming removed 2 bases from V and 3 bases from J, with 8 bases in between. CDR3: CASSYAGFYEQYF. DNA for the CDR3: TGTGCCAGCAGTTACGCGGGGTTCTACGAGCAGTACTTC.

The rearrangement links TRBV27 to TRBJ2-1, with TRBD1 matching over 9 bases. The V gene end was trimmed by 4 bases and the J gene end by 7 bases; junction bases not matched to a gene: 11. Germline V lookup: CDR1 MNHEY, CDR2 SMNVEV (reference sequence). This CDR3 comprises 16 residues. The CDR3 nucleotides are TGTGCCAGCAGTTCGACGGGACAGGGCTTGCTTAATGAGCAGTTCTTC. Translated: CASSSTGQGLLNEQFF.

This chain joins TRBV29-1 and TRBJ2-4; TRBD2 agrees at 16 bases. The germline CDR1 and CDR2 sequences are SQVTM and ANQGSEA. V lost 7 bases and J lost 5; bases outside the gene matches: 8. The CDR3 sequence is 16 residues long. CDR3 residues: CSALGLAGGRENIQYF. The CDR3 DNA is TGCAGCGCCCTGGGACTAGCGGGAGGGCGAGAAAACATTCAGTACTTC.

J is TRBJ1-3 and V is TRBV25-1; unclear D gene. The CDR3 length is 16 residues. Between the trimmed V and J ends, which lost 2 bases and 0 bases, there was a span of 11 bases. The V gene's germline CDR1 is MGHDK and CDR2 SYGVNS. CDR3 region: CASSEHLSASGNTIYF. The CDR3 nucleotides read TGTGCCAGCAGTGAACATCTCTCTGCCTCTGGAAACACCATATATTTT. The whole variable domain, filled in from reference TRBV25-1 and TRBJ1-3, reads EADIYQTPRYLVIGTGKKITLECSQTMGHDKMYWYQQDPGMELHLIHYSYGVNSTEKGDLSSESTVSRIRTEHFPLTLESARPSHTSQYLCASSEHLSASGNTIYFGEGSWLTVV.